This TCR beta chain was identified during a study of T cells in Graves' hyperthyroidism and ophthalmopathy. In the study overall: Upon initial diagnosis and before any treatment, peripheral blood was collected.

Criteria for exclusion of patients were uncontrolled infection, other autoimmune disease, pregnancy or lactation. The V end lost 2 bases, the J end lost 6 bases, and 16 bases lay between the germline ends. The CDR3 loop spans 14 amino acids. CDR1 is GTSNPN and CDR2 is SVGIG in the germline V gene (reference sequence). Study-wide results and caveats: A model of 13 V-J pairs discriminated ophthalmopathy from stable hyperthyroidism. Most thyroid-expanded clonotypes above 0.001 were also found in blood.

This clonotype was seen repeatedly, ten times or more. Its antigen is unknown. Template material for amplifying TCR beta CDR3 regions consisted of RNA transcripts. When the TCR CDR3 underwent first-round RT-PCR, the HTBI primer set was used. Via MiXCR, TCRdb re-called the multiplex PCR reads, giving one row per CDR3 protein. The table lists some 200,000 distinct CDR3 sequences, roughly 17% of them singletons. The rearrangement uses TRBV30 and TRBJ1-1; D gene ambiguous. The sequence derives from a man in his fifties with Graves' hyperthyroidism. Specimen: blood. This CDR3 is CAWSSGEALAEAFF. The CDR3 DNA follows: TGTGCCTGGAGTTCCGGGGAAGCCCTGGCTGAAGCTTTCTTT. The full variable domain, with the rest looked up from reference TRBV30 and TRBJ1-1, is SQTIHQWPATLVQPVGSPLSLECTVEGTSNPNLYWYRQAAGRGLQLLFYSVGIGQISSEVPQNLSASRPQDRQFILSSKKLLLSDSGFYLCAWSSGEALAEAFFGQGTRLTVV.